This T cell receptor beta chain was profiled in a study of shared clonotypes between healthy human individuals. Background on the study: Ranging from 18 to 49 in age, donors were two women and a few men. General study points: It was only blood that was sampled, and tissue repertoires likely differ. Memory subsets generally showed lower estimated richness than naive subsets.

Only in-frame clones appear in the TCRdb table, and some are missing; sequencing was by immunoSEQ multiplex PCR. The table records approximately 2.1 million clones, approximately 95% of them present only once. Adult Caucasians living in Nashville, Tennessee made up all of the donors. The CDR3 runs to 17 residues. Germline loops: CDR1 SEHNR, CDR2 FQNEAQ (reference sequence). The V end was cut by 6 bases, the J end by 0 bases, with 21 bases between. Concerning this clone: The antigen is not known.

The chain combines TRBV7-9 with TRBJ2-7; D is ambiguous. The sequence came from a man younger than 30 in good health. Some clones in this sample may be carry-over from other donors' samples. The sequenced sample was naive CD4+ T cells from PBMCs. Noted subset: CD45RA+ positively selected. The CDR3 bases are TGTGCCAGCAGACCTCTTTGGTTGACAACGAGCTCCTACGAGCAGTACTTC. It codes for CASRPLWLTTSSYEQYF. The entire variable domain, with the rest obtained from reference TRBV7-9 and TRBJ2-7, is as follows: DTGVSQNPRHKITKRGQNVTFRCDPISEHNRLYWYRQTLGQGPEFLTYFQNEAQLEKSRLLSDRFSAERPKGSFSTLEIQRTEQGDSAMYLCASRPLWLTTSSYEQYFGPGTRLTVT.